The rows below give T cell receptor beta chains drawn from one sample of a study of T cells after yellow fever vaccination. TCRdb fed the 5' RACE reads into MiXCR, producing one record per CDR3 protein. Of 300,000 or so distinct CDR3 sequences in the sample, 7% to 9% were seen once. This specimen consisted of PBMCs, obtained around 45 days after the first yellow fever vaccination. These receptors were collected from a man younger than 35 who received the YFV17D yellow fever vaccine. CDR3s include the opening cysteine and the closing phenylalanine or tryptophan. Each record gives: clone size, D gene, CDR3 length, J gene, V gene, CDR3 protein, CDR3 DNA. The D gene is left open where the match is weak. Size tells how often a clone was seen (once, few, many) or the class of an expanded clone, and some rows leave it out.

-,-,13,TRBJ1-1,TRBV11-1,CASWRGIGTEAFF,TGTGCCAGCTGGAGAGGGATAGGCACTGAAGCTTTCTTT
-,-,12,TRBJ1-1,TRBV12-5,CASGSQDTEAFF,TGTGCTAGTGGTTCTCAGGACACTGAAGCTTTCTTT
few,-,14,TRBJ2-1,TRBV19,CASSIASSYNEQFF,TGTGCCAGTAGTATAGCCAGCTCCTACAATGAGCAGTTCTTC
-,-,13,TRBJ2-7,TRBV27,CASSLGNGVEQYF,TGTGCCAGCAGTTTAGGAAACGGGGTGGAGCAGTACTTC
-,-,16,TRBJ1-1,TRBV7-9,CASSPPRGSTLSEAFF,TGTGCCAGCAGCCCTCCCCGGGGTTCCACCCTGTCTGAAGCTTTCTTT
few,TRBD1,15,TRBJ1-3,TRBV5-1,CASSYPQGARNTIYF,TGCGCCAGCAGCTACCCACAGGGGGCAAGAAACACCATATATTTT
few,-,12,TRBJ1-1,TRBV10-1,CASSDPDTEAFF,TGCGCCAGCAGTGACCCGGACACTGAAGCTTTCTTT
few,-,16,TRBJ2-3,TRBV4-2,CASSQEPRGGSDTQYF,TGTGCCAGCAGCCAAGAACCCAGGGGCGGATCGGATACGCAGTATTTT
-,-,16,TRBJ2-2,TRBV9,CASSPGQSEYTGELFF,TGTGCCAGCAGCCCCGGACAGAGCGAGTACACCGGGGAGCTGTTTTTT
-,-,13,TRBJ2-5,TRBV25-1,CASSEYPHETQYF,TGTGCCAGCAGTGAATATCCTCACGAGACCCAGTACTTC
-,-,15,TRBJ1-5,TRBV7-2,CASSFFGGGNQPQHF,TGTGCCAGCAGCTTCTTCGGGGGTGGCAATCAGCCCCAGCATTTT
many,-,15,TRBJ2-3,TRBV7-6,CASSPTRASGDTQYF,TGTGCCAGCAGTCCCACTAGGGCCTCAGGAGATACGCAGTATTTT
few,-,12,TRBJ1-2,TRBV20-1,CSASPDNYGYTF,TGCAGTGCTAGCCCGGATAACTATGGCTACACCTTC
-,-,12,TRBJ2-2,TRBV12-3/TRBV12-4,CASRPYTGELFF,TGTGCCAGCAGACCGTACACCGGGGAGCTGTTTTTT
few,-,15,TRBJ2-1,TRBV18,CASSLMDSHYNEQFF,TGTGCCAGCTCACTAATGGACAGCCATTACAATGAGCAGTTCTTC
-,-,15,TRBJ1-3,TRBV4-1,CASSQEQFSGNTIYF,TGCGCCAGCAGCCAGGAACAGTTTTCTGGAAACACCATATATTTT
-,-,14,TRBJ2-3,TRBV11-2,CASSLGSPGDTQYF,TGTGCCAGCAGCTTAGGGAGCCCCGGGGATACGCAGTATTTT
few,TRBD2,14,TRBJ2-7,TRBV18,CASSPAGRPGEQYF,TGTGCCAGCTCACCAGCCGGGAGGCCAGGCGAGCAGTACTTC
many,-,13,TRBJ2-1,TRBV5-1,CASSRTGLGEQFF,TGCGCCAGCAGCCGGACGGGCCTCGGGGAGCAGTTCTTC
-,TRBD2,18,TRBJ2-5,TRBV11-2,CASSLGLAGAALQETQYF,TGTGCCAGCAGCTTAGGCCTAGCGGGGGCCGCACTGCAGGAGACCCAGTACTTC
few,-,12,TRBJ2-3,TRBV7-8,CASSPHTDTQYF,TGTGCCAGCAGCCCCCACACAGATACGCAGTATTTT
few,-,14,TRBJ2-5,TRBV4-2,CASSQVGGPETQYF,TGTGCCAGCAGCCAAGTGGGGGGGCCCGAGACCCAGTACTTC
-,-,13,TRBJ2-7,TRBV6-2/TRBV6-3,CASNGAGTYEQYF,TGTGCCAGCAATGGGGCGGGGACCTACGAGCAGTACTTC
few,-,12,TRBJ1-6,TRBV12-3/TRBV12-4,CASSFEVSPLHF,TGTGCCAGCAGTTTCGAGGTTTCACCCCTCCACTTT
-,-,16,TRBJ1-1,TRBV11-1,CASSKLTGVSGTEAFF,TGTGCCAGCAGCAAATTAACGGGGGTTAGTGGAACTGAAGCTTTCTTT
-,TRBD2,15,TRBJ2-1,TRBV7-3,CASSRPAGEMNEQFF,TGTGCCAGCAGCCGACCAGCGGGGGAAATGAATGAGCAGTTCTTC
few,TRBD1,14,TRBJ1-5,TRBV20-1,CSAAQGARNQPQHF,TGCAGTGCTGCTCAGGGGGCCCGCAATCAGCCCCAGCATTTT
few,-,13,TRBJ2-3,TRBV5-1,CASSWRTRDTQYF,TGCGCCAGCAGCTGGAGGACCAGAGATACGCAGTATTTT
few,-,10,TRBJ2-5,TRBV2,CASSVFRQYF,TGTGCCAGCAGTGTATTTCGCCAGTACTTC
many,-,15,TRBJ1-1,TRBV29-1,CSVDPRKTKGPEAFF,TGCAGCGTTGACCCTAGGAAAACCAAGGGGCCTGAAGCTTTCTTT
many,-,12,TRBJ1-2,TRBV6-5,CASYGQPGGYTF,TGTGCCAGCTACGGACAACCGGGTGGCTACACCTTC
many,-,15,TRBJ2-3,TRBV7-2,CASSLGGGGTDTQYF,TGTGCCAGCAGCTTAGGGGGGGGCGGCACAGATACGCAGTATTTT
-,-,13,TRBJ2-5,TRBV4-2,CASSHRPQETQYF,TGTGCCAGCAGCCACAGACCCCAAGAGACCCAGTACTTC
-,-,14,TRBJ1-1,TRBV12-3/TRBV12-4,CASSLTGRDTEAFF,TGTGCCAGCAGTCTCACAGGGAGGGACACTGAAGCTTTCTTT
few,-,12,TRBJ2-3,TRBV20-1,CSARAPGGTQYF,TGCAGTGCTAGAGCACCTGGGGGTACGCAGTATTTT
few,-,14,TRBJ1-3,TRBV5-1,CASSPGAAENTIYF,TGCGCCAGCAGCCCGGGGGCAGCCGAAAACACCATATATTTT
-,-,14,TRBJ2-5,TRBV5-6,CASSVAQGWETQYF,TGTGCCAGCAGCGTGGCGCAGGGATGGGAGACCCAGTACTTC
-,-,12,TRBJ2-7,TRBV12-3/TRBV12-4,CASSLSMGSQYF,TGTGCCAGCAGCTTATCCATGGGGAGTCAGTACTTC
few,-,13,TRBJ2-3,TRBV20-1,CSARESATDTQYF,TGCAGTGCTAGAGAGTCGGCCACAGATACGCAGTATTTT
few,-,15,TRBJ2-1,TRBV7-8,CASSSRDGIPNEQFF,TGTGCCAGCAGCTCCCGGGACGGTATCCCCAATGAGCAGTTCTTC
few,-,18,TRBJ2-5,TRBV28,CASRDGWGQRSPQETQYF,TGTGCCAGCAGGGACGGCTGGGGCCAGAGGTCCCCACAAGAGACCCAGTACTTC
many,TRBD2,15,TRBJ2-7,TRBV7-2,CASSLKSGAAYEQYF,TGTGCCAGCAGTTTGAAAAGCGGGGCTGCCTACGAGCAGTACTTC